This TCR beta chain was captured by sequencing in a study of T cell responses to AZD1222 COVID-19 vaccine. Turning to the study itself: Analysis merged second doses at about 4 or about 12 weeks.

In germline, CDR1 is SGHVS, CDR2 FQNEAQ. The CDR3 sequence is 15 residues long. Trimming removed 5 bases from V and 5 bases from J; junction bases left unmatched: 9. This clone has just a few counts. Its specificity is unknown. The study, taken as a whole, reports: Nearly half of spike-specific TCRs reportedly go after variant regions that carry no mutations. Spike-specific TCRs gained breadth and depth after people received two AZD1222 doses. In a largely white British group with more females than males, clonal diversity was possibly underestimated.

Profiling relied on immunoSEQ multiplex PCR, and the TCRdb table lists in-frame clones only, not all of them. The sample lists over 150,000 clones; 88% were seen once. The rearrangement uses TRBV7-8 and TRBJ2-1; 7 nucleotides align to TRBD1. The sequence was collected from an adult in good health. Sequencing used peripheral blood, obtained on day 0 of AZD1222 vaccination. In DNA form, the CDR3 reads TGTGCCAGCAGCATAGGGGGCAGTAGACACAATGAGCAGTTCTTC. As protein: CASSIGGSRHNEQFF.